One sample yielded the 27 T cell receptor beta chains listed below, sequenced in a study of T cell repertoires in cytomegalovirus infection. MiXCR, applied by TCRdb to the reads, yields one record per CDR3 protein. The sample holds about 500,000 distinct CDR3 sequences, 33% seen once. What these receptors recognize is not known. The starting material was cultured PBMCs, obtained from culture after CMV antigen stimulation. The receptors stem from a human donor in good health (CMV status not recorded). Some clones in this sample may be carry-over from other donors' samples.

CDR3 amino acids: CASPYSNTGELFF. The CDR3 DNA reads as TGTGCCAGCCCCTACTCTAACACCGGGGAGCTGTTTTTT. The chain joins TRBV7-3 to TRBJ2-2; D gene ambiguous. The CDR3 totals 13 residues. Trimming took 8 bases from V and 2 from J, leaving 9 bases between them. The germline V gene has CDR1 SGHTA and CDR2 FQGTGA. The full variable domain, in which reference TRBV7-3 and TRBJ2-2 provide the parts outside the CDR3, is GAGVSQTPSNKVTEKGKYVELRCDPISGHTALYWYRQSLGQGPEFLIYFQGTGAADDSGLPNDRFFAVRPEGSVSTLKIQRTERGDSAVYLCASPYSNTGELFFGEGSRLTVL.

This clonotype showed up just a few times. The junction does not match germline at one end; this may be a read error. V usage is TRBV29-1 and J usage is TRBJ2-1; D is unclear. Germline assignment: CDR1 SQVTM and CDR2 ANQGSEA. CDR3 length: 11 residues. The CDR3 loop reads CSFEAYNEQFF. The CDR3 nucleotides are TGCAGCTTTGAAGCCTACAATGAGCAGTTCTTC.

This clonotype has a handful of counts. V is TRBV11-2 and J is TRBJ2-1; possible D gene TRBD2, 6 bases. Trimming removed 4 bases at V and 9 bases at J, with 16 bases between. This CDR3 is built from 14 residues. CDR1 and CDR2 from the germline V gene are SGHAT and FQNNGV. CDR3 loop: CASSSFGGGGEQFF. CDR3 nucleotides: TGTGCCAGCAGCTCATTCGGGGGAGGTGGTGAGCAGTTCTTC.

The V gene is TRBV15, the J gene TRBJ1-5; D ambiguous. This CDR3 has 16 amino acids. The V end was cut by 0 bases, the J end by 3 bases, with 12 bases between. Germline-derived CDR1 and CDR2 are LNHNV and YYDKDF (reference sequence). CDR3 DNA sequence: TGTGCCACCAGCAGAGATATCGGGCGGCTCAATCAGCCCCAGCATTTT. As protein: CATSRDIGRLNQPQHF. The full variable domain, rest sourced from reference TRBV15 and TRBJ1-5, is DAMVIQNPRYQVTQFGKPVTLSCSQTLNHNVMYWYQQKSSQAPKLLFHYYDKDFNNEADTPDNFQSRRPNTSFCFLDIRSPGLGDTAMYLCATSRDIGRLNQPQHFGDGTRLSIL.

The J gene is TRBJ2-2, the V gene TRBV12-3 or TRBV12-4; D gene uncertain. V lost 5 bases to trimming and J lost 4 bases, with 2 bases between them. The CDR3 length is 11 residues. For the CDR3, the DNA is TGTGCCAGCAGTGTCACCGGGGAGCTGTTTTTT. The encoded protein is CASSVTGELFF.

This chain links TRBV7-8 with TRBJ1-1, with a tentative D call TRBD1 (6 bases). Germline V gene sequence: CDR1 SGHVS, CDR2 FQNEAQ. The CDR3 spans 15 residues. The V and J ends lost 4 bases and 6 bases respectively, with 18 bases between them. In DNA form, the CDR3 reads TGTGCCAGCAGCTCTCCCGCCAGGGGCGTCTCTGAAGCTTTCTTT. It specifies CASSSPARGVSEAFF.

V usage is TRBV5-4 and J usage is TRBJ2-7, with no clear D. V was shortened by 2 bases and J by 5 bases, with 14 bases between the two germline ends. The V gene's germline CDR1 is SGHNT and CDR2 YYREEE (reference sequence). This CDR3 has 14 amino acids. CDR3 DNA sequence: TGTGCCAGCAGCTTCGTTCCAGGTGAAGACGAGCAGTACTTC. It specifies CASSFVPGEDEQYF.

The V call is TRBV7-2, the J call TRBJ1-2; 7 bases map to TRBD1. V shed 5 bases, J shed 5 bases, and the junction held 11 bases outside the gene matches. The CDR3 contains 15 residues. In germline, CDR1 is SGHTA, CDR2 FQGNSA. The CDR3 loop is CASSMGTDLGYGYTF. CDR3 in DNA: TGTGCCAGCAGCATGGGGACAGACTTAGGGTATGGCTACACCTTC.

This clonotype has a handful of counts. The rearrangement uses TRBV4-3 and TRBJ2-3; D is possibly TRBD2 (6 bases). CDR1 is LGHNA and CDR2 is YSLEER in the germline V gene. The CDR3 totals 14 residues. The V end was cut by 4 bases, the J end by 2 bases, with 10 bases between. In DNA, the CDR3 is TGCGCCAGCAGCCGTAGCGGTCCCACAGATACGCAGTATTTT. Translation: CASSRSGPTDTQYF.

The J gene is TRBJ1-2, the V gene TRBV7-2; tentative D call: TRBD1 (5 bases). This CDR3 has 14 amino acids. The germline CDR1 and CDR2 sequences are SGHTA and FQGNSA. V lost 1 base and J lost 7, with 13 bases in between. CDR3 DNA sequence: TGTGCCAGCAGCTTAGTCGGCAGGGAGAGTGGCTACACCTTC. Translation: CASSLVGRESGYTF.

This clonotype has a handful of counts. CDR3: CASRTRGEQFF. DNA of the CDR3: TGTGCCAGCAGAACGAGGGGTGAGCAGTTCTTC. V is TRBV7-6 and J is TRBJ2-1; the D call may be TRBD1 or TRBD2 (5 bases each). The CDR3 spans 11 residues. Germline CDR1 SGHVS, CDR2 FNYEAQ. Trimming left V 6 bases short and J 9 bases short, with 9 bases between.

This clonotype appeared a few times. This rearrangement joins TRBV7-6 to TRBJ1-1; 11 nucleotides match TRBD1. The CDR3 consists of 16 residues. Germline V gene sequence: CDR1 SGHVS, CDR2 FNYEAQ. J gave up 8 bases and V 2 bases, and 10 bases lay outside the gene matches. This CDR3 reads CASSLKDGTGGLEAFF. The DNA for the CDR3 is TGTGCCAGCAGCTTAAAAGACGGGACAGGGGGACTAGAAGCTTTCTTT.

This clonotype was seen a few times. V is TRBV6-6 and J is TRBJ2-1, with 10 bases fitting TRBD2. The trim removed 2 bases at V and 12 bases at J, leaving 10 bases unmatched. From germline, CDR1 is MNHNY and CDR2 SVGAGI (reference sequence). This CDR3 spans 15 amino acids. CDR3 DNA sequence: TGTGCCAGCAGTTACCCACAGCGGGAGGGCCCGGGGCAGTTCTTC. Encoded protein: CASSYPQREGPGQFF.

The rearrangement uses TRBV7-9 and TRBJ2-7; no reliable D call. Trimming took off 4 bases at V and 2 bases at J, with 12 bases between the two ends. Germline assignment: CDR1 SEHNR and CDR2 FQNEAQ (reference sequence). The CDR3 loop spans 14 amino acids. The CDR3: CASSSTYFPYEQYV. CDR3 coding DNA: TGTGCCAGCAGCTCCACGTACTTCCCCTACGAGCAGTACGTC.

V and J are TRBV6-1 and TRBJ1-4; tentatively, D is TRBD1 (5 bases). This CDR3 is 14 amino acids long. Germline V lookup: CDR1 MNHNS, CDR2 SASEGT. V lost 6 bases and J 3 bases, leaving 11 bases between the germline ends. The CDR3 DNA reads TGTGCCAGCAGGTGGGGGGAGGCTAATGAAAAACTGTTTTTT. This translates into CASRWGEANEKLFF.

The rearrangement uses TRBV7-2 and TRBJ2-1; TRBD1 or TRBD2 may be the D gene (5 bases each). Germline CDR1 SGHTA, CDR2 FQGNSA. There are 15 residues in the CDR3. V was trimmed by 7 bases and J by 4 bases, leaving 17 bases between them. Here the CDR3 DNA reads TGTGCCAGCACCCCTAGGGGCGACTATTACAATGAGCAGTTCTTC. It translates to CASTPRGDYYNEQFF.

The chain joins TRBV19 to TRBJ2-7; TRBD2 agrees at 12 bases. The germline V gene has CDR1 LNHDA and CDR2 SQIVND (reference sequence). The CDR3 runs to 14 residues. Trimming cost V 4 bases and J 5 bases; bases outside gene matches: 3. The CDR3 sequence: CASSTGLAGHEQYV. In DNA, the CDR3 is TGTGCCAGTAGTACGGGACTAGCGGGTCACGAGCAGTACGTC.

This clonotype was recorded many times. This chain joins TRBV4-1 and TRBJ2-1, with 10 nucleotides matching TRBD2. The CDR3 is 18 amino acids. CDR1 MGHRA and CDR2 YSYEKL come from the germline V gene. Unmatched junction bases numbered 15, after V lost 4 bases and J lost 6 bases. CDR3 in DNA: TGCGCCAGCAGCCTCACGGGGGCTAGCGGGAGTGGAGGCAATGAGCAGTTCTTC. This sequence encodes CASSLTGASGSGGNEQFF.

The table lists this clonotype with a count of one. This chain joins TRBV6-2 or TRBV6-3 and TRBJ2-7, with 8 bases identical to TRBD2. CDR3 size: 15 residues. CDR1 and CDR2 (germline): MNHEY, SVGEGT. V lost 2 bases to trimming and J lost 1 base; unmatched junction nucleotides: 4. The CDR3 DNA follows: TGTGCCAGCAGTTACGCCGGGAGGGGATCCTACGAGCAGTACTTC. Its protein product is CASSYAGRGSYEQYF.

This sequence joins TRBV28 and TRBJ1-2; 12 bases are shared with TRBD1. Germline V gene sequence: CDR1 MDHEN, CDR2 SYDVKM. With 5 bases clipped from V and 7 bases from J, the junction kept 11 bases outside the gene matches. The length of the CDR3 is 16 residues. The CDR3 region has the DNA TGTGCCAGCAGTCCGGGGACAGGGGGCGCATTAAGTGGCTACACCTTC. Translated: CASSPGTGGALSGYTF.

The V and J genes are TRBV7-8 and TRBJ2-5; a weak D match, TRBD2 (6 bases). This CDR3 region has 14 residues. With 1 base removed from V and 1 base from J, the gap between germline ends came to 7 bases. The germline CDR1 and CDR2 sequences are SGHVS and FQNEAQ. DNA of the CDR3: TGTGCCAGCAGCTTAGGGACTACCCAAGAGACCCAGTACTTC. Translating it yields CASSLGTTQETQYF.

This clonotype has just a few counts. The chain links TRBV6-4 to TRBJ2-7, with 8 nucleotides matching TRBD2. The CDR3 has 13 residues. The germline V gene encodes CDR1 MRHNA and CDR2 SNTAGT. V lost 0 bases to trimming and J lost 6 bases; unmatched junction nucleotides: 1. In DNA, the CDR3 is TGTGCCAGCAGTGACTCGGGGACTAGCGAGCAGTACTTC. Translating gives CASSDSGTSEQYF.

This clonotype has ten or more counts. The chain employs TRBV7-2 and TRBJ2-3; 7 bases map to TRBD2. This CDR3 is built from 14 residues. Looked up from germline, CDR1 is SGHTA and CDR2 is FQGNSA. V trimming: 0 bases; J trimming: 6 bases; junction bases outside the gene matches: 3. CDR3 region: CASSLASGSDTQYF. The DNA of the CDR3 is TGTGCCAGCAGCTTAGCTAGCGGGTCGGATACGCAGTATTTT.

This clonotype came up a few times. As DNA, the CDR3 is TGTGCCAGTAGTACCAAGGACAGGGGGCTGATCTACGAGCAGTACGTC. It is translated as CASSTKDRGLIYEQYV. The chain recombines TRBV19 with TRBJ2-7; TRBD1 matches at 11 bases. CDR1 and CDR2 from the germline V gene are LNHDA and SQIVND (reference sequence). With 4 bases clipped from V and 3 bases from J, the junction kept 8 bases outside the gene matches. CDR3 length: 16 residues.

The chain is built from TRBV12-3 or TRBV12-4 and TRBJ1-1; D might be TRBD1 (5 bases). V lost 7 bases to trimming and J lost 4 bases, with 22 bases between them. CDR3 length: 16 amino acids. The CDR3 coding sequence is TGTGCCAGCACCCTGACACTACAGGATGGCGGCACTGAAGCTTTCTTT. Protein product: CASTLTLQDGGTEAFF.

The V call is TRBV2, the J call TRBJ2-7; 8 positions match TRBD2. CDR1 SNHLY and CDR2 FYNNEI come from the germline V gene. The CDR3 consists of 14 residues. The trim removed 6 bases at V and 0 bases at J, leaving 4 bases unmatched. The chain's CDR3 is CASRVAGNSYEQYV. Written as DNA, the CDR3 is TGTGCCAGCAGGGTAGCGGGAAACTCCTACGAGCAGTACGTC.

The table lists this clonotype with a few counts. The chain joins TRBV11-2 to TRBJ2-2; 11 bases fit TRBD2. V was pared by 5 bases and J by 5 bases, with 4 bases of the junction left unmatched. The CDR3 sequence is 15 residues long. Germline CDR1 and CDR2: SGHAT and FQNNGV. The CDR3 coding sequence is TGTGCCAGCAGCCGACTAGCGGGAAGGACCGGGGAGCTGTTTTTT. Translation gives CASSRLAGRTGELFF. The variable domain in full, completed from reference TRBV11-2 and TRBJ2-2, reads EAGVAQSPRYKIIEKRQSVAFWCNPISGHATLYWYQQILGQGPKLLIQFQNNGVVDDSQLPKDRFSAERLKGVDSTLKIQPAKLEDSAVYLCASSRLAGRTGELFFGEGSRLTVL.